The rows below give T cell receptor beta chains drawn from one sample of a study of blood T cell repertoires in COVID-19. Method: immunoSEQ multiplex PCR; TCRdb's copy keeps in-frame clones and lacks some. In the table there are some 260,000 clones, approximately 79% of which are singletons. What was sequenced was PBMCs or T cells enriched from blood (not recorded which). All receptors derive from a man younger than 45 with acute COVID-19. Both conserved end residues are part of each CDR3. Each record gives: J gene, D gene, V gene, clone size, CDR3 protein, CDR3 DNA. The D gene is left open where the match is weak. The size entry is marked missing in some rows and otherwise reads once, few, many or a size class.

TRBJ2-3 | TRBD1 | TRBV6-2/TRBV6-3 | - | CASSLGQSTDTQYF | TGTGCCAGCAGCCTGGGACAGAGCACAGATACGCAGTATTTT
TRBJ2-1 | - | TRBV12-5 | - | CASGWVGDEQFF | TGTGCTAGTGGTTGGGTGGGAGATGAGCAGTTCTTC
TRBJ2-5 | - | TRBV7-9 | - | CASSLAGGPGTQYF | TGTGCCAGCAGCTTAGCGGGGGGGCCAGGGACCCAGTACTTC
TRBJ1-2 | - | TRBV6-4 | few | CASSDSEGGQITF | TGTGCCAGCAGTGACTCGGAGGGGGGGCAAATCACCTTC
TRBJ2-5 | TRBD1 | TRBV4-2 | - | CASSQPTGTVGETQYF | TGTGCCAGCAGCCAACCGACCGGGACAGTGGGGGAGACCCAGTACTTC
TRBJ1-6 | TRBD1 | TRBV6-5 | few | CASSPGDRNNSPLHF | TGTGCCAGCAGCCCAGGGGACAGAAATAATTCACCCCTCCACTTT
TRBJ2-1 | TRBD2 | TRBV5-6 | - | CASSLRFIAGVNEQFF | TGTGCCAGCAGCTTGCGGTTTATAGCGGGGGTGAATGAGCAGTTCTTC
TRBJ2-1 | - | TRBV18 | - | CASSPLRTGTNEQFF | TGTGCCAGCTCACCTTTGAGGACGGGAACGAATGAGCAGTTCTTC
TRBJ1-6 | TRBD1 | TRBV6-5 | few | CASRGTGDNSPLHF | TGTGCCAGCAGGGGGACAGGAGATAATTCACCCCTCCACTTT
TRBJ2-3 | TRBD2 | TRBV19 | many | CASKSGTTSTDTQYF | TGTGCCAGTAAGAGTGGGACTACCAGCACAGATACGCAGTATTTT
TRBJ1-1 | TRBD1 | TRBV6-5 | - | CASRLGQPNTEAFF | TGTGCCAGCAGATTGGGACAGCCGAACACTGAAGCTTTCTTT
TRBJ2-2 | TRBD1 | TRBV23-1 | - | CASSQSEDRGTNTGELFF | TGCGCCAGCAGTCAATCTGAAGACAGGGGGACTAACACCGGGGAGCTGTTTTTT
TRBJ2-3 | TRBD2 | TRBV25-1 | - | CASSEYLGTASGDTQYF | TGTGCCAGCAGTGAATATCTAGGGACGGCTAGCGGAGATACGCAGTATTTT
TRBJ1-2 | - | TRBV29-1 | - | CSVDFPGRNGYTF | TGCAGCGTTGATTTCCCGGGTCGGAATGGCTACACCTTC
TRBJ1-1 | - | TRBV6-5 | - | CASSTNTEAFF | TGTGCCAGCAGCACTAACACTGAAGCTTTCTTT
TRBJ1-1 | TRBD1 | TRBV5-8 | few | CASTLGQMNTEAFF | TGTGCCAGCACCCTGGGACAGATGAACACTGAAGCTTTCTTT
TRBJ2-1 | TRBD1 | TRBV10-2 | - | CASGGQISSYNEQFF | TGCGCCAGCGGGGGACAGATCAGCTCCTACAATGAGCAGTTCTTC
TRBJ1-5 | - | TRBV27 | once | CASSLAGRVWEPQHF | TGTGCCAGCAGTTTAGCAGGGCGTGTTTGGGAGCCCCAGCATTTT
TRBJ1-3 | - | TRBV6-1 | - | CASSEANRVNTIYF | TGTGCCAGCAGTGAAGCGAACAGGGTGAACACCATATATTTT
TRBJ1-2 | TRBD1 | TRBV5-4 | - | CASSTTGGAYGYTF | TGTGCCAGCAGCACGACAGGGGGCGCCTATGGCTACACCTTC
TRBJ1-1 | - | TRBV12-3/TRBV12-4 | - | CASSLGLAFF | TGTGCCAGCAGTTTAGGGCTGGCTTTCTTT
TRBJ1-1 | - | TRBV4-1 | - | CASSQGPGQGTEAFF | TGCGCCAGCAGCCAAGGTCCGGGCCAGGGGACTGAAGCTTTCTTT
TRBJ1-5 | - | TRBV10-3 | - | CAISESTRGGNQPQHF | TGTGCCATCAGTGAGTCGACCAGGGGAGGCAATCAGCCCCAGCATTTT
TRBJ2-5 | TRBD1 | TRBV29-1 | - | CSVSPRGTGKWGTQETQYF | TGCAGCGTGAGCCCCCGCGGGACAGGGAAGTGGGGGACCCAAGAGACCCAGTACTTC
TRBJ1-3 | TRBD1 | TRBV7-2 | - | CASSSPTGYGNTIYF | TGTGCCAGCAGCTCTCCGACAGGGTATGGAAACACCATATATTTT